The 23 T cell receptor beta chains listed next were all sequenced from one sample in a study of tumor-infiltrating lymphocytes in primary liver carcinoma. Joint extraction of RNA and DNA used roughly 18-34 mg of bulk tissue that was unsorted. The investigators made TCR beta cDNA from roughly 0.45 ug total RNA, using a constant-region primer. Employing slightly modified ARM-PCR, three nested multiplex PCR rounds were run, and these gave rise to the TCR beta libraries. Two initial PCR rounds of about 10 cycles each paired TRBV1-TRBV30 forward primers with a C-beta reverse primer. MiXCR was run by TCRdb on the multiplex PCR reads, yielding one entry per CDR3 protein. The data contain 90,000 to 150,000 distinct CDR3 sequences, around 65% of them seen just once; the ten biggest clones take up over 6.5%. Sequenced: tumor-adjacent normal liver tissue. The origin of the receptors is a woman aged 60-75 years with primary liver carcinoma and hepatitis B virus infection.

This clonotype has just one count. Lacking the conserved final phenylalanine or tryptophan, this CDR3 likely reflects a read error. The CDR3 coding sequence is TGCGTCAGCAGCTTGGGCACAGCTAACACTGAAGCTTTCGTT. Its translation is CVSSLGTANTEAFV. This chain uses TRBV5-1 with TRBJ1-1; D is undetermined. The germline V gene encodes CDR1 SGHRS and CDR2 YFSETQ. The CDR3 is 14 amino acids.

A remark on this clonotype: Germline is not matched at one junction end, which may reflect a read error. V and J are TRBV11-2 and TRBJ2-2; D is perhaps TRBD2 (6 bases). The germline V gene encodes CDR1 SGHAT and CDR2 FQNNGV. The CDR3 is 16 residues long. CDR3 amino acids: CANSFGTASATWELFF. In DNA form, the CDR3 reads TGTGCCAACAGCTTTGGTACGGCTAGCGCAACTTGGGAGCTGTTTTTT.

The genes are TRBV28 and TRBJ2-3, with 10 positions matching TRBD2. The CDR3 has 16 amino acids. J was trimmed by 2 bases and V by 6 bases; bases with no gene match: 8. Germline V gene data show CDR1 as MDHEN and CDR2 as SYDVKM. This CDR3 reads CASRLWTSGITDTQYF. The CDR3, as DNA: TGTGCCAGCAGACTCTGGACTAGCGGAATCACAGATACGCAGTATTTT.

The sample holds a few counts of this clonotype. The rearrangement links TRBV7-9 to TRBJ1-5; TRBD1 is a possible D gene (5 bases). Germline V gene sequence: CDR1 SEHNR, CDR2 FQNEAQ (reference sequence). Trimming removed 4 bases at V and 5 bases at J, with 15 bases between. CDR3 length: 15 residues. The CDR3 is CASSWGTELDQPQHF. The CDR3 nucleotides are TGTGCCAGCAGCTGGGGGACGGAACTCGATCAGCCCCAGCATTTT.

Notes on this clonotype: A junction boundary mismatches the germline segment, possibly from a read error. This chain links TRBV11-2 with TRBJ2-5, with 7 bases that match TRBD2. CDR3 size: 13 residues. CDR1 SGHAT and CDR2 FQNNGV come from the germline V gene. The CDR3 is CVSSLGLGEAQYF. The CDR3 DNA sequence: TGTGTCAGCAGCTTAGGACTAGGAGAGGCCCAGTACTTC.

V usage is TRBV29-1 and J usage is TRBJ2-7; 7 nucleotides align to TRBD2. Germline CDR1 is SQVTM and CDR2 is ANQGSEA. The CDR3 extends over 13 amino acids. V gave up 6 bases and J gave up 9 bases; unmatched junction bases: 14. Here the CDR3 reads CSVGGTSSDGQYF. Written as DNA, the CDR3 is TGCAGCGTGGGGGGGACCAGCAGCGACGGGCAGTACTTC.

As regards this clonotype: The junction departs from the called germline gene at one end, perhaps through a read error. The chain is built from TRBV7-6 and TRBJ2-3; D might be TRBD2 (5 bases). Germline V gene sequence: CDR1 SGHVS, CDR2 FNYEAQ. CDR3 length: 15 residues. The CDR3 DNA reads TGTACCAGCAGCAACGGACTCGTTCGGGCAGATACGCAGTATTTT. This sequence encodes CTSSNGLVRADTQYF.

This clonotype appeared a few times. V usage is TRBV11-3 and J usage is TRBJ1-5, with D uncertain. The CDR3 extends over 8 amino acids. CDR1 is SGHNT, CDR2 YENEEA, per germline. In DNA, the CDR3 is TGTTCCAACAGCCTCCAGCATTTT. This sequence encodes CSNSLQHF.

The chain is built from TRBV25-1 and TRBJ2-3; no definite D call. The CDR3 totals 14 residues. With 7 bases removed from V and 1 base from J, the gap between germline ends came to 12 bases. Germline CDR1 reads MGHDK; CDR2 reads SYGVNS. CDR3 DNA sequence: TGTGCCAGCACTCTGGGAAGGGGCACAGATACGCAGTATTTT. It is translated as CASTLGRGTDTQYF.

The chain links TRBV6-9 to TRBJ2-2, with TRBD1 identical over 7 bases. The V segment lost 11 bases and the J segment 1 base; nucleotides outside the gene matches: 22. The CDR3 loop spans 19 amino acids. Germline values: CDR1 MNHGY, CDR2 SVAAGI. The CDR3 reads CAGTNNRGRAHRNTGELFF. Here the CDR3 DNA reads TGTGCCGGTACCAACAACAGGGGACGCGCCCATAGGAACACCGGGGAGCTGTTTTTT.

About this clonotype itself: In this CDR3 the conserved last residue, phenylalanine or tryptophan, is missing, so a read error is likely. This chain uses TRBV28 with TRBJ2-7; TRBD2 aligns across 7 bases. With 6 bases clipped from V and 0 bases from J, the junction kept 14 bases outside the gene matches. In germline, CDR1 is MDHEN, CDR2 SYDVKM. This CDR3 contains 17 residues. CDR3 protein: CASSPERAGVPSYEQYL. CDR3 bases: TGTGCCAGCAGCCCCGAGCGGGCGGGAGTCCCCTCCTACGAGCAGTACCTC.

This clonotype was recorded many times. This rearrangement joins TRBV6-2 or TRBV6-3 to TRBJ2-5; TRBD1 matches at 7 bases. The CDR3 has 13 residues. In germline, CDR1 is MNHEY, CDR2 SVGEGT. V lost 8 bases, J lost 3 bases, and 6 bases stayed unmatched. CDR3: CASGQGVKETQYF. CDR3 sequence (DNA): TGTGCCAGCGGGCAGGGGGTTAAAGAGACCCAGTACTTC.

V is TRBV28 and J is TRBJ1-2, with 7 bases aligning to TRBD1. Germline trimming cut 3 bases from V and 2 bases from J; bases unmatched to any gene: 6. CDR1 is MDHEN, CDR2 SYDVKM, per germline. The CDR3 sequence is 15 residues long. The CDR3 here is CASSLKGARNYGYTF. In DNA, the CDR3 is TGTGCCAGCAGTTTGAAGGGGGCGCGGAACTATGGCTACACCTTC.

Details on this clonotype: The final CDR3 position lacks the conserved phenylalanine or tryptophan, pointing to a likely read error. Here the CDR3 DNA reads TGTAGCGCGGCGAGGGGGATCCCCTACGAGCAGTACCTC. The encoded protein is CSAARGIPYEQYL. The V call is TRBV29-1, the J call TRBJ2-7; D perhaps matches TRBD1 (6 bases). Germline assignment: CDR1 SQVTM and CDR2 ANQGSEA. The CDR3 is 13 residues long.

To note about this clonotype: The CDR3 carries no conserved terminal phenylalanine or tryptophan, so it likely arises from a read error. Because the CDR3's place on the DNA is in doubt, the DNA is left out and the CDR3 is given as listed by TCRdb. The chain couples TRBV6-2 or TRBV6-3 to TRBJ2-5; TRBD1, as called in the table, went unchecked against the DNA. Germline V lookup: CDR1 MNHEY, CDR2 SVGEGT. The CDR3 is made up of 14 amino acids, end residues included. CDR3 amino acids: CASSYATPRETQYL.

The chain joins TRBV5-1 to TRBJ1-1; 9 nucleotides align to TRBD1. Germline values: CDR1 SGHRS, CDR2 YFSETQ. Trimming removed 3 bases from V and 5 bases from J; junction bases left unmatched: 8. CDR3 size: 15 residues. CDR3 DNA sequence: TGCGCCAGCAGCTGGAACAGGGGGCCGGAGACTGAAGCTTTCTTT. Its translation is CASSWNRGPETEAFF.

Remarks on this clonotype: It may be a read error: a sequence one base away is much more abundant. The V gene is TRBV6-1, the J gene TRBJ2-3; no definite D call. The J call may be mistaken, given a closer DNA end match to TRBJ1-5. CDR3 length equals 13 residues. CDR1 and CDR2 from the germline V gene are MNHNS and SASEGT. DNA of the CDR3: TGTGCCAGCAGTGAGGTATGGGAAGATACGCAGCATTTT. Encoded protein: CASSEVWEDTQHF.

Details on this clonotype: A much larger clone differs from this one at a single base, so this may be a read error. The CDR3 nucleotides are TGTGCCTGGAGTATGGAGGGGTCCATCTATGGCTACACCTTC. Protein product: CAWSMEGSIYGYTF. This rearrangement joins TRBV30 to TRBJ1-2; possibly TRBD1 for D (5 bases). This CDR3 comprises 14 residues. From germline, CDR1 is GTSNPN and CDR2 SVGIG (reference sequence). Between the trimmed V and J ends, which lost 2 bases and 4 bases, there was a span of 14 bases.

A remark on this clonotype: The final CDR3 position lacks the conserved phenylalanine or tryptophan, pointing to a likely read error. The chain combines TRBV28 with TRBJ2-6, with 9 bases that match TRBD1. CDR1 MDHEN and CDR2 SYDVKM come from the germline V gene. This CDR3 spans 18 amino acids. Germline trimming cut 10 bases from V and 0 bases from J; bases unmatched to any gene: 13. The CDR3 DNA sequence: TGTGCCATCAGAAGAGGACAGGGGTTAAACTCTGGGGCCAACGTCCTGACTTTA. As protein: CAIRRGQGLNSGANVLTL.

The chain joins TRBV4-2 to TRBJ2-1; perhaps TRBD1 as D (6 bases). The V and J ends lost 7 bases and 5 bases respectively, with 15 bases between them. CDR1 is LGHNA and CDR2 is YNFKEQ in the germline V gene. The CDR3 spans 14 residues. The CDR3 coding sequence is TGTGCCAGCACGGACAGCGCCACGCACAATGAGCAGTTCTTC. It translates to CASTDSATHNEQFF.

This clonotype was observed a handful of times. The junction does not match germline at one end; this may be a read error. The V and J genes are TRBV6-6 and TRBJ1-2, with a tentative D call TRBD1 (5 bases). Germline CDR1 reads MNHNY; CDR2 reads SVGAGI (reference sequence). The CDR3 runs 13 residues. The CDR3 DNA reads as TGTGCCAGTGTCCCGATAGGGGTGGATGGCTATGCCTTC. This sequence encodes CASVPIGVDGYAF.

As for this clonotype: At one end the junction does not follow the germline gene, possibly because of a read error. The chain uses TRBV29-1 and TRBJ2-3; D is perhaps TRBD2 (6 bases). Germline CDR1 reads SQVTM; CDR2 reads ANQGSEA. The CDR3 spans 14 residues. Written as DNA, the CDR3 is TGCATCGTTGTCGGCGGGACGGTGACAGATACGCAGTATTTT. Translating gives CIVVGGTVTDTQYF.

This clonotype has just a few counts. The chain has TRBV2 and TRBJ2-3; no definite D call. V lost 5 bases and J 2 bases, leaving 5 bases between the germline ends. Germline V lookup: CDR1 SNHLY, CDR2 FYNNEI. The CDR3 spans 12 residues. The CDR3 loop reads CASSRLTDTQYF. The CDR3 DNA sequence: TGTGCCAGCAGTAGACTCACAGATACGCAGTATTTT.